This passage covers 26 T cell receptor beta chains from one sample sequenced in a study of CD8+ T cells in alopecia areata. RNA was extracted and reverse transcribed into cDNA as the sequencing template. TCRdb keeps only in-frame clones here, not all; method: immunoSEQ multiplex PCR. The top ten clones hold roughly 10% of a sample with some 150,000 clones, 65% to 75% of them seen once. Sequences were derived from CD8+ T cells sorted from blood, sampled at week 0. All receptors come from a human donor with alopecia areata.

This chain links TRBV5-1 with TRBJ2-7; 8 nucleotides line up with TRBD1. With V trimmed by 2 bases and J by 6 bases, 1 base remained unmatched. Germline CDR1 reads SGHRS; CDR2 reads YFSETQ. The CDR3 length is 12 residues. CDR3 DNA: TGCGCCAGCAGCTTCGGGACAGGCGAGCAGTACTTC. It is translated as CASSFGTGEQYF.

The chain recombines TRBV5-1 with TRBJ2-2; no reliable D call. CDR3 length: 13 amino acids. Germline CDR1 SGHRS, CDR2 YFSETQ. V was clipped by 1 base and J by 6 bases, with 7 bases between them. CDR3 protein: CASSLSAPGELFF. The CDR3, as DNA: TGCGCCAGCAGCTTGAGTGCTCCCGGGGAGCTGTTTTTT.

J is TRBJ1-1 and V is TRBV18; 9 bases agree with TRBD1. The junction had 5 bases not matched to a gene; V was cut back by 2 bases and J by 1 base. The CDR3 extends over 16 amino acids. Germline assignment: CDR1 KGHSH and CDR2 LQKENI. The CDR3: CASSPRDRVSNTEAFF. The CDR3 nucleotides are TGTGCCAGCTCACCAAGGGACAGGGTCTCGAACACTGAAGCTTTCTTT.

Worth noting for this clone: Other DNA variants within this sample encode the same CDR3. The chain couples TRBV27 to TRBJ1-1; 9 bases line up with TRBD1. J gave up 5 bases and V 3 bases, and 1 base lay outside the gene matches. The germline V gene has CDR1 MNHEY and CDR2 SMNVEV (reference sequence). The CDR3 extends over 13 amino acids. CDR3 nucleotides: TGTGCCAGCAGTTTGACAGGGGGGACTGAAGCTTTCTTT. This sequence encodes CASSLTGGTEAFF.

This clone came up once. The chain uses TRBV27 and TRBJ2-7; the D is unclear. Between the trimmed V and J ends, which lost 3 bases and 2 bases, there was a span of 11 bases. The CDR3 loop spans 14 amino acids. Per germline, CDR1 MNHEY and CDR2 SMNVEV (reference sequence). CDR3 sequence reads: CASSFLDLPYEQYF. The CDR3, as DNA: TGTGCCAGCAGTTTCCTGGACCTTCCCTACGAGCAGTACTTC.

This clone was seen more than once but under ten times. The gene calls are TRBV12-5 and TRBJ1-5; TRBD1 matches at 8 bases. The V and J ends lost 7 bases and 4 bases, in that order; junction bases with no gene match: 3. This CDR3 comprises 13 residues. CDR1 LGHNT and CDR2 FRNRAP come from the germline V gene. CDR3 sequence reads: CASVRTGNQPQHF. The CDR3 region has the DNA TGTGCTAGTGTTAGGACAGGGAATCAGCCCCAGCATTTT.

This chain joins TRBV19 and TRBJ2-1; no clear D gene. V was shortened by 1 base and J by 0 bases, with 10 bases between the two germline ends. The germline CDR1 and CDR2 sequences are LNHDA and SQIVND (reference sequence). This CDR3 contains 16 residues. The CDR3 is CASSIGSGSSYNEQFF. DNA for the CDR3: TGTGCCAGTAGTATAGGGTCAGGTAGCTCCTACAATGAGCAGTTCTTC. The full variable domain, its missing parts supplied by reference TRBV19 and TRBJ2-1, is DGGITQSPKYLFRKEGQNVTLSCEQNLNHDAMYWYRQDPGQGLRLIYYSQIVNDFQKGDIAEGYSVSREKKESFPLTVTSAQKNPTAFYLCASSIGSGSSYNEQFFGPGTRLTVL.

This clone was observed once. The chain joins TRBV13 to TRBJ2-1, with D unresolved. The CDR3 covers 12 residues. V dropped 4 bases and J dropped 5 bases, with 6 bases sitting between them. Germline CDR1 reads PRHDT; CDR2 reads FYEKMQ (reference sequence). The CDR3, as DNA: TGTGCCAGCAGCTGGGCCAACAATGAGCAGTTCTTC. It is translated as CASSWANNEQFF.

V gene TRBV30 combines with J gene TRBJ2-1; D is unclear. The V gene's germline CDR1 is GTSNPN and CDR2 SVGIG (reference sequence). The germline V and J ends were trimmed by 5 bases and 8 bases, with 19 bases remaining between them. The CDR3 is made up of 14 amino acids. The CDR3 DNA follows: TGTGCCTGGGGGCCCATATCGGACCCCGATGAGCAGTTCTTC. Its translation is CAWGPISDPDEQFF.

The table lists this clone with a few counts. The V call is TRBV4-1, the J call TRBJ2-1; D gene ambiguous. Germline lookup yields CDR1 MGHRA and CDR2 YSYEKL. Trimming took 5 bases from V and 12 from J, leaving 11 bases between them. The CDR3 contains 11 residues. The CDR3 loop reads CASSADSGQFF. DNA for the CDR3: TGCGCCAGCAGCGCGGATTCAGGGCAGTTCTTC.

The CDR3 reads CASSWTYGNQPQHF. CDR3 in DNA: TGCGCCAGCAGCTGGACGTATGGCAATCAGCCCCAGCATTTT. The chain links TRBV5-1 to TRBJ1-5; D unresolved. Looked up from germline, CDR1 is SGHRS and CDR2 is YFSETQ. The length of the CDR3 is 14 residues. With 3 bases removed from V and 2 bases from J, the gap between germline ends came to 9 bases.

A word on this clone: Germline is not matched at one junction end, which may reflect a read error. This chain uses TRBV19 with TRBJ2-5; 7 bases are a match to TRBD1. The CDR3 is 15 residues long. Germline-derived CDR1 and CDR2 are LNHDA and SQIVND (reference sequence). The CDR3 spells CASSIGEGAMTAQYF. The CDR3, as DNA: TGTGCCAGTAGCATAGGAGAGGGGGCGATGACGGCCCAGTACTTC. The variable domain in full, with the rest retrieved from reference TRBV19 and TRBJ2-5, is DGGITQSPKYLFRKEGQNVTLSCEQNLNHDAMYWYRQDPGQGLRLIYYSQIVNDFQKGDIAEGYSVSREKKESFPLTVTSAQKNPTAFYLCASSIGEGAMTAQYFGPGTRLLVL.

The chain joins TRBV30 to TRBJ2-5; D tentatively reads TRBD1 or TRBD2 (5 bases each). The CDR3 extends over 12 amino acids. From germline, CDR1 is GTSNPN and CDR2 SVGIG (reference sequence). Trimming left V 2 bases short and J 8 bases short, with 12 bases between. The CDR3 reads CAWSLRDDTQYF. DNA for the CDR3: TGTGCCTGGAGTCTTCGGGACGACACCCAGTACTTC.

V and J are TRBV5-1 and TRBJ2-7, with D possibly TRBD2 on 5 matching bases. Between the trimmed V and J ends, which lost 0 bases and 3 bases, there was a span of 10 bases. Germline V lookup: CDR1 SGHRS, CDR2 YFSETQ. This CDR3 region has 14 residues. The CDR3 DNA sequence: TGCGCCAGCAGCTTGGGAAGCGGAGGCTACGAGCAGTACTTC. It encodes CASSLGSGGYEQYF. Combining the CDR3 with reference TRBV5-1 and TRBJ2-7 gives the whole variable domain KAGVTQTPRYLIKTRGQQVTLSCSPISGHRSVSWYQQTPGQGLQFLFEYFSETQRNKGNFPGRFSGRQFSNSRSEMNVSTLELGDSALYLCASSLGSGGYEQYFGPGTRLTVT.

The chain is built from TRBV7-9 and TRBJ2-1, with 7 positions matching TRBD1. V dropped 5 bases and J dropped 8; count of bases not matched to a gene: 6. The CDR3 is 13 residues long. Per germline, CDR1 SEHNR and CDR2 FQNEAQ (reference sequence). The CDR3 DNA is TGTGCCAGCAGCGGGAGACAGGGCGATGAGCAGTTCTTC. It is translated as CASSGRQGDEQFF.

CDR3 sequence: CAWTKLRVIATEAFF. CDR3 DNA: TGTGCCTGGACCAAACTCAGGGTGATCGCCACTGAAGCTTTCTTT. V gene TRBV30 combines with J gene TRBJ1-1, with D perhaps matching TRBD1 (5 bases). Germline assignment: CDR1 GTSNPN and CDR2 SVGIG (reference sequence). Trimming pared 4 bases from V and 4 bases from J, leaving 19 bases between. There are 15 residues in the CDR3.

This chain joins TRBV27 and TRBJ2-1, with TRBD1 as a possible D gene (5 bases). The ends were cut back, 5 bases at V and 2 bases at J, with 16 bases in the middle. This CDR3 spans 16 amino acids. Germline V gene sequence: CDR1 MNHEY, CDR2 SMNVEV (reference sequence). In DNA, the CDR3 is TGTGCCAGCAGTACCTCACACAGGCCTACCTACAATGAGCAGTTCTTC. It codes for CASSTSHRPTYNEQFF.

The CDR3 spells CAISSRSASTDTQYF. Here the CDR3 DNA reads TGTGCCATCAGTTCGAGAAGTGCTAGCACAGATACGCAGTATTTT. The gene calls are TRBV10-3 and TRBJ2-3; no definite D call. CDR3 length: 15 residues. The germline CDR1 and CDR2 sequences are ENHRY and SYGVKD. With 5 bases removed from V and 0 bases from J, the gap between germline ends came to 12 bases.

The V and J genes are TRBV2 and TRBJ2-1; D is uncertain. Between the trimmed V and J ends, which lost 6 bases and 5 bases, there was a span of 17 bases. CDR1 SNHLY and CDR2 FYNNEI come from the germline V gene. The CDR3 sequence is 15 residues long. The CDR3 protein is CASRNNRAQNNEQFF. CDR3 nucleotide sequence: TGTGCCAGCAGAAATAACCGAGCCCAAAACAATGAGCAGTTCTTC.

The V and J genes are TRBV30 and TRBJ2-1, with 7 nucleotides matching TRBD1. Per the germline V gene, CDR1 is GTSNPN and CDR2 is SVGIG (reference sequence). Unmatched junction bases numbered 14, after V lost 4 bases and J lost 8 bases. The CDR3 extends over 15 amino acids. CDR3 DNA sequence: TGTGCCTGGAACCCGACAGGGAACGCCGGGGATGAGCAGTTCTTC. It translates to CAWNPTGNAGDEQFF.

This chain uses TRBV10-3 with TRBJ2-3; D is unresolved. The germline gives CDR1 ENHRY, CDR2 SYGVKD. V was clipped by 3 bases and J by 7 bases, with 5 bases between them. The CDR3 has 11 amino acids. The CDR3 DNA is TGTGCCATCAGTGACGGTTATACGCAGTATTTT. Translation gives CAISDGYTQYF.

The chain links TRBV2 to TRBJ2-7; 12 bases fit TRBD1. Germline lookup yields CDR1 SNHLY and CDR2 FYNNEI. V shed 8 bases, J shed 0 bases, and the junction held 8 bases outside the gene matches. The CDR3 sequence is 16 residues long. CDR3: CASLWDRGRISYEQYF. DNA of the CDR3: TGTGCCAGCTTATGGGACAGGGGGCGAATCTCCTACGAGCAGTACTTC.

The chain couples TRBV7-9 to TRBJ1-2, with TRBD1 identical over 8 bases. Looked up from germline, CDR1 is SEHNR and CDR2 is FQNEAQ (reference sequence). Trimming removed 4 bases from V and 4 bases from J; junction bases left unmatched: 5. The CDR3 has 14 residues. DNA of the CDR3: TGTGCCAGCAGCTCGACAGGGGCGGGCTATGGCTACACCTTC. Protein sequence: CASSSTGAGYGYTF. Using reference TRBV7-9 and TRBJ1-2 for the parts outside the CDR3, the full variable domain is DTGVSQNPRHKITKRGQNVTFRCDPISEHNRLYWYRQTLGQGPEFLTYFQNEAQLEKSRLLSDRFSAERPKGSFSTLEIQRTEQGDSAMYLCASSSTGAGYGYTFGSGTRLTVV.

This clone has more than one count but fewer than ten. V is TRBV7-9 and J is TRBJ1-2; 7 bases are shared with TRBD1. Germline-derived CDR1 and CDR2 are SEHNR and FQNEAQ (reference sequence). Unmatched junction bases numbered 10, after V lost 5 bases and J lost 10 bases. CDR3 length equals 13 residues. The CDR3 region has the DNA TGTGCCAGCAGCCCAGGGACAGAGGAGGACTACACCTTC. Its protein product is CASSPGTEEDYTF.

V usage is TRBV10-3 and J usage is TRBJ2-5, with 13 nucleotides matching TRBD2. J lost 7 bases, V lost 3 bases, and 14 bases had no gene match. This CDR3 is built from 18 residues. Germline lookup yields CDR1 ENHRY and CDR2 SYGVKD. The CDR3 nucleotides are TGTGCCATCAGTGATCCGACTAGCGGGGGGCCCTCGACAGGGACCCAGTACTTC. The encoded protein is CAISDPTSGGPSTGTQYF.

The chain uses TRBV7-6 and TRBJ2-3, with no clear D. With 5 bases removed from V and 4 bases from J, the gap between germline ends came to 16 bases. This CDR3 region has 15 residues. Germline lookup yields CDR1 SGHVS and CDR2 FNYEAQ. For the CDR3, the DNA is TGTGCCAGCAGCCGCCTGGCCCAAGGAGCAGATACGCAGTATTTT. It yields the protein CASSRLAQGADTQYF.